The rows below give T cell receptor beta chains drawn from one sample of a study of shared clonotypes between healthy human individuals. Assay: immunoSEQ multiplex PCR; the TCRdb copy retains only in-frame clones and omits some. The sample contains approximately 2,200,000 clones, 90% to 95% of which appear only once. The sample taken for sequencing was naive CD8+ T cells from PBMCs. The receptors were gathered from a man in his late teens or twenties in good health. Some clones in this sample may be carry-over from other donors' samples. Both conserved end residues are part of each CDR3. A D gene is named only where the DNA matches it firmly. Clone size is given for some rows only: seen once, a few or many times, or a class if the clone is expanded.

>TRBV7-3|TRBJ1-2|-|TRBD1
CASSLNARGNPNYGYTF
TGTGCCAGCAGCTTAAATGCCAGGGGGAACCCTAACTATGGCTACACCTTC
>TRBV4-3|TRBJ2-7|-|TRBD1
CASSQDRGPSYEQYF
TGCGCCAGCAGCCAAGACAGGGGGCCCTCCTACGAGCAGTACTTC
>TRBV28|TRBJ1-2|-|-
CASSLGFINYGYTF
TGTGCCAGCAGTTTAGGTTTCATAAACTATGGCTACACCTTC
>TRBV9|TRBJ2-2|-|TRBD1
CASSDLDRGGYANTGELFF
TGTGCCAGCAGCGACCTGGACAGGGGGGGATACGCGAACACCGGGGAGCTGTTTTTT
>TRBV7-2|TRBJ2-3|-|TRBD2
CASRPPLAEGRTDTQYF
TGTGCCAGCAGACCACCCCTAGCGGAGGGGCGGACAGATACGCAGTATTTT
>TRBV28|TRBJ2-1|-|-
CASSLRGPYNEQFF
TGTGCCAGCAGTTTAAGGGGTCCCTACAATGAGCAGTTCTTC
>TRBV4-2|TRBJ2-7|few|TRBD2
CASSQRRGGYEQYF
TGTGCCAGCAGCCAGAGGCGGGGGGGGTACGAGCAGTACTTC
>TRBV9|TRBJ2-7|-|-
CASSVDGALNYEQYF
TGTGCCAGCAGCGTAGACGGGGCCCTGAACTACGAGCAGTACTTC
>TRBV6-6|TRBJ1-2|-|-
CASSRGGNYGYTF
TGTGCCAGCAGCCGGGGGGGAAACTATGGCTACACCTTC
>TRBV28|TRBJ2-7|once|-
CASRKFNRSFRDSNF
TGTGCCAGCAGAAAGTTTAACCGGTCCTTCCGGGACTCTAACTTC
>TRBV28|TRBJ1-5|-|TRBD1
CASRRGTGYSNQPQHF
TGTGCCAGCAGGCGCGGGACAGGGTATAGCAATCAGCCCCAGCATTTT
>TRBV9|TRBJ2-1|-|TRBD2
CASSVDGLAGGEQFF
TGTGCCAGCAGCGTAGATGGACTAGCGGGAGGAGAGCAGTTCTTC
>TRBV4-3|TRBJ2-3|-|TRBD2
CASSPQTSGRTDTQYF
TGCGCCAGCAGCCCCCAGACTAGCGGGAGGACAGATACGCAGTATTTT
>TRBV18|TRBJ2-6|few|-
CASSPPPNGANVLTF
TGTGCCAGCTCACCACCTCCAAACGGGGCCAACGTCCTGACTTTC
>TRBV12-2|TRBJ2-3|-|-
CASRLVRTSGRTDTQYF
TGTGCAAGTCGCTTAGTTCGGACTAGCGGTCGCACAGATACGCAGTATTTT
>TRBV19|TRBJ2-7|-|-
CASSISSVYEQYF
TGTGCCAGTAGTATTAGCAGTGTCTACGAGCAGTACTTC
>TRBV4-1|TRBJ1-2|-|TRBD1
CASSQTTGTGGLGYTF
TGCGCCAGCAGCCAGACTACCGGGACAGGGGGCCTTGGCTACACCTTC
>TRBV5-1|TRBJ1-1|-|TRBD1
CASSLAGGAGAFF
TGCGCCAGCAGCTTGGCAGGGGGCGCAGGAGCTTTCTTT
>TRBV29-1|TRBJ1-1|-|TRBD1
CSVDGGQGWWTEAFF
TGCAGCGTTGATGGCGGACAGGGCTGGTGGACTGAAGCTTTCTTT
>TRBV28|TRBJ1-4|-|-
CASSLLRPSENEKLFF
TGTGCCAGCAGTTTACTTCGTCCCTCAGAAAATGAAAAACTGTTTTTT
>TRBV27|TRBJ2-7|-|TRBD2
CASSLSGTNYEQYF
TGTGCCAGCAGCCTTTCCGGGACTAACTACGAGCAGTACTTC
>TRBV7-9|TRBJ1-2|-|-
CASSLSTVVMGYTF
TGTGCCAGCAGCTTAAGCACAGTCGTTATGGGCTACACCTTC
>TRBV7-8|TRBJ2-1|-|TRBD2
CASSAGTSGYNEQFF
TGTGCCAGCAGCGCCGGGACTAGCGGCTACAATGAGCAGTTCTTC
>TRBV6-6|TRBJ2-7|-|-
CASSYSTGSSYEQYF
TGTGCCAGCAGTTACTCCACAGGGTCCTCCTACGAGCAGTACTTC
>TRBV6-1|TRBJ2-5|-|TRBD2
CASSGPRLRERETQYF
TGTGCCAGCAGTGGGCCCCGGCTGCGGGAGCGGGAGACCCAGTACTTC
>TRBV5-6|TRBJ2-2|-|TRBD2
CASSWGTSGSPGELFF
TGTGCCAGCAGCTGGGGGACTAGCGGGAGCCCCGGGGAGCTGTTTTTT
>TRBV28|TRBJ2-2|-|-
CATRAGQVTGELFF
TGTGCCACCAGGGCTGGGCAAGTTACCGGGGAGCTGTTTTTT
>TRBV5-6|TRBJ2-1|-|TRBD2
CASSATSGSMNEQFF
TGTGCCAGCAGTGCAACTAGCGGGAGTATGAATGAGCAGTTCTTC
>TRBV23-1|TRBJ2-7|-|-
CASSRRERDFTYEQYF
TGCGCCAGCAGCCGGCGGGAAAGGGACTTCACCTACGAGCAGTACTTC
>TRBV28|TRBJ2-7|-|-
CASSPRPLSYEQYF
TGTGCCAGCAGTCCCCGACCACTCTCCTACGAGCAGTACTTC
>TRBV10-2|TRBJ2-7|-|-
CASSETSGGWYEQYF
TGCGCCAGCAGTGAGACCTCGGGGGGCTGGTACGAGCAGTACTTC
>TRBV25-1|TRBJ2-1|-|-
CASTKEKEGNEQFF
TGTGCCAGCACCAAGGAGAAGGAAGGCAATGAGCAGTTCTTC
>TRBV4-2|TRBJ1-2|-|TRBD1
CASSQNLWPPPGGNDYTF
TGTGCCAGCAGCCAGAATCTCTGGCCCCCACCAGGGGGAAATGACTACACCTTC
>TRBV4-3|TRBJ2-7|few|-
CASSQETDPSYEQYF
TGCGCCAGCAGCCAAGAGACAGACCCCTCCTACGAGCAGTACTTC
>TRBV4-2|TRBJ2-7|-|TRBD1
CASSQVGWDRGYEQYF
TGTGCCAGCAGCCAAGTTGGGTGGGACAGGGGATACGAGCAGTACTTC
>TRBV11-2|TRBJ2-1|once|TRBD1
CASSGRTGANEQFF
TGTGCCAGCAGCGGTAGGACAGGGGCTAACGAGCAGTTCTTC
>TRBV27|TRBJ2-3|-|-
CASNSLLSDTQYF
TGTGCCAGCAATTCCCTGCTTTCGGATACGCAGTATTTT
>TRBV9|TRBJ2-3|-|-
CASSVVNGRADTQYF
TGTGCCAGCAGCGTAGTGAACGGGCGGGCAGATACGCAGTATTTT
>TRBV6-5|TRBJ2-3|-|TRBD2
CASRLAGVFTDTQYF
TGTGCCAGCAGACTAGCGGGAGTCTTCACAGATACGCAGTATTTT
>TRBV5-1|TRBJ2-7|few|-
CASSLGGEQYF
TGCGCCAGCAGCTTGGGGGGTGAGCAGTACTTC
>TRBV19|TRBJ2-7|-|TRBD1
CASSALRQGYSYEQYF
TGTGCCAGTAGTGCCCTCCGACAGGGATACTCCTACGAGCAGTACTTC
>TRBV15|TRBJ1-4|-|-
CATSRDGGPTNEKLFF
TGTGCCACCAGCAGAGACGGGGGGCCAACTAATGAAAAACTGTTTTTT